The 2 T cell receptor beta chains below were found in one sample sequenced in a study of blood T cell repertoires in COVID-19. The protocol was immunoSEQ multiplex PCR, while the TCRdb copy is restricted to in-frame clones and leaves out a portion. The sample consists of 450,000 or so clones, about 92% of them appearing once. The sequenced sample was PBMCs or T cells enriched from blood (not recorded which). Every receptor here comes from a young man who had recovered from COVID-19.

The rearrangement uses TRBV2 and TRBJ1-5; tentatively, D is TRBD1 (6 bases). The CDR3 contains 12 residues. V lost 4 bases and J 15 bases, leaving 16 bases between the germline ends. CDR1 and CDR2 (germline): SNHLY, FYNNEI. The CDR3 region is CASSVVEQGWHF. The CDR3 region has the DNA TGTGCCAGCAGTGTGGTGGAACAGGGATGGCATTTT.

This chain joins TRBV3-1 (or the pseudogene TRBV3-2) and TRBJ1-1; D is possibly TRBD1 (5 bases). The CDR3 length is 12 residues. V lost 8 bases and J lost 1, with 8 bases in between. Germline CDR1 reads LGHDT; CDR2 reads YNNKEL (reference sequence). CDR3 residues: CASAQGNTEAFF. CDR3 in DNA: TGTGCCAGCGCCCAGGGGAACACTGAAGCTTTCTTT.